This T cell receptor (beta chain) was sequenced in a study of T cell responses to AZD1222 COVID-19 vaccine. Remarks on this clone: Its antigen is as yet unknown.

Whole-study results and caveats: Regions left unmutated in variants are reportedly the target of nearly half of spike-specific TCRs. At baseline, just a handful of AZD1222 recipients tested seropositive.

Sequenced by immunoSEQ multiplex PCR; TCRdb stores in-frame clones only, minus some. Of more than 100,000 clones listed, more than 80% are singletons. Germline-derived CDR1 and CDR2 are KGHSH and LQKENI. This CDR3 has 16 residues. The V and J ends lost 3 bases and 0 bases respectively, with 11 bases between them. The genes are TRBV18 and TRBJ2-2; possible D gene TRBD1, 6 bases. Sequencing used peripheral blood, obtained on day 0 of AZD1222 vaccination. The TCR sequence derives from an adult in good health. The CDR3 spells CASSPGEGANTGELFF. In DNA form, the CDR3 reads TGTGCCAGCTCACCTGGAGAGGGGGCGAACACCGGGGAGCTGTTTTTT.